A single sample is the source of the 4 T cell receptor beta chains below, sequenced in a study of blood T cells in healthy people across ages. Through a sample-barcoded 5' primer and a J-beta primer mix, a second PCR was run for about 7 to 12 cycles. A single record per CDR3 protein comes from TCRdb applying MiXCR to the 5' RACE reads. The data hold 500,000 to 650,000 distinct CDR3 sequences, with about 27% observed a single time. The sample also formed part of further work on T cells of mothers and their children.

Sequencing input: blood. These receptor sequences come from a boy between 2 and 10 years old in good health.

Written as DNA, the CDR3 is TGTGCCAGCAGGGACGGGCGGCTAGCGGGAAACAATGAGCAGTTCTTC. It translates to CASRDGRLAGNNEQFF. J is TRBJ2-1 and V is TRBV25-1; 9 nucleotides match TRBD2. The germline V gene encodes CDR1 MGHDK and CDR2 SYGVNS. With V trimmed by 6 bases and J by 5 bases, 11 bases remained unmatched. The CDR3 extends over 16 amino acids.

This chain connects TRBV7-2 to TRBJ2-7; 7 bases are shared with TRBD1. Germline V gene data show CDR1 as SGHTA and CDR2 as FQGNSA. This CDR3 has 13 amino acids. The ends lost 5 bases at V and 6 bases at J; junction bases unmatched: 7. CDR3 bases: TGTGCCAGCAGCCTACAGGGGACGCTCGAGCAGTACGTC. Its protein product is CASSLQGTLEQYV.

This clonotype has more than one count but fewer than ten. The V gene is TRBV7-8, the J gene TRBJ1-6, with D possibly matching TRBD1 (5 bases). This CDR3 has 16 amino acids. CDR1 and CDR2 (germline): SGHVS, FQNEAQ. V dropped 5 bases and J dropped 9 bases, with 20 bases sitting between them. The CDR3 region is CASSAGGPHLGSPLHF. The CDR3 DNA reads TGTGCCAGCAGCGCTGGGGGACCCCACTTGGGTTCACCCCTCCACTTT.

The chain joins TRBV12-3 or TRBV12-4 to TRBJ1-1, with 8 bases aligning to TRBD1. This CDR3 has 16 amino acids. J was trimmed by 4 bases and V by 4 bases; bases with no gene match: 11. In DNA form, the CDR3 reads TGTGCCAGCAGTTCCCATCAGGGGGCGGTTGGCACTGAAGCTTTCTTT. Residues: CASSSHQGAVGTEAFF.